This T cell receptor beta chain came from a study of T cells in Graves' hyperthyroidism and ophthalmopathy. V lost 6 bases to trimming and J lost 4 bases, with 15 bases between them. The CDR3 consists of 14 residues. Germline-derived CDR1 and CDR2 are MNHNS and SASEGT. Researchers took RNA transcripts and amplified the TCR beta CDR3 regions from them. Carried out on the TCR CDR3, a first-round RT-PCR used the HTBI primer set. In TCRdb, the multiplex PCR reads were re-called with MiXCR into one record per CDR3 protein. The sample lists fewer than 450,000 distinct CDR3 sequences; roughly a sixth were seen once.

The clonotype originates from a woman younger than 45 with Graves' hyperthyroidism that later progressed to Graves' ophthalmopathy. This chain uses TRBV6-1 with TRBJ1-1; no clear D. Sequencing was done on a sample of blood. The CDR3 coding sequence is TGTGCCAGCAGGAAGGGATATAGAGGCACTGAAGCTTTCTTT. Translated, it gives CASRKGYRGTEAFF.